Listed below are T cell receptor beta chains from one sample, sequenced in a study of identical twins. TCRdb passed the 5' RACE reads through MiXCR, listing each CDR3 protein once. The sample comprises a few hundred thousand distinct CDR3 sequences, roughly 20% of which are singletons, and roughly 12% rests with the top ten. Input material: naive T cells sorted from blood. The receptors shown here come from a man aged 45-65 years in good health. The CDR3 runs from the conserved cysteine through the conserved F or W. D genes are given only for firm matches. Clone size, where shown, is once, few, many, or a class for clones that have expanded.

D: TRBD1; V: TRBV11-2; J: TRBJ2-3; size: many; DNA: TGTGCCAGCAGCTTGGGGACAGGGCCAGATACGCAGTATTTT; CDR3: CASSLGTGPDTQYF
D: .; V: TRBV5-4; J: TRBJ2-7; size: .; DNA: TGTGCCAGCAGCTTGGAATACGGGACCTACGAGCAGTACTTC; CDR3: CASSLEYGTYEQYF
D: TRBD2; V: TRBV11-2; J: TRBJ2-5; size: many; DNA: TGTGCCAGCAGCTTAGTTCCAGCGGGGGCTATCCAAGAGACCCAGTACTTC; CDR3: CASSLVPAGAIQETQYF
D: .; V: TRBV7-2; J: TRBJ2-5; size: few; DNA: TGTGCCAGCAGCTCAGGACTTGGGCCAGAGACCCAGTACTTC; CDR3: CASSSGLGPETQYF
D: .; V: TRBV10-3; J: TRBJ1-5; size: .; DNA: TGTGCCATCAGTGATTACGAGGGTCAGCCCCAGCATTTT; CDR3: CAISDYEGQPQHF
D: TRBD2; V: TRBV7-2; J: TRBJ2-1; size: many; DNA: TGTGCCAGCAGCTTAGCGCCTAGCGGGGCATACAATGAGCAGTTCTTC; CDR3: CASSLAPSGAYNEQFF
D: .; V: TRBV6-2/TRBV6-3; J: TRBJ2-4; size: .; DNA: TGTGCCACTAGTACCTCCTGGATTCAGTACTTC; CDR3: CATSTSWIQYF
D: TRBD2; V: TRBV5-1; J: TRBJ2-1; size: few; DNA: TGCGCCAGCAGCCCCGGGGAGGGAGGCGGAAAGGGGGAGCAGTTCTTC; CDR3: CASSPGEGGGKGEQFF
D: .; V: TRBV11-2; J: TRBJ2-7; size: .; DNA: TGTGCCAGCACCTTAACGGGGGCAAACTCCTACGAGCAGTACTTC; CDR3: CASTLTGANSYEQYF
D: TRBD1; V: TRBV19; J: TRBJ2-7; size: .; DNA: TGTGCCAGTAGCCGACAGGGTTTTGGATGGGAGCAGTACTTC; CDR3: CASSRQGFGWEQYF
D: TRBD2; V: TRBV27; J: TRBJ2-1; size: many; DNA: TGTGCCAGCAGTTTGGGAGGGAAGCCCTACAATGAGCAGTTCTTC; CDR3: CASSLGGKPYNEQFF
D: TRBD2; V: TRBV4-3; J: TRBJ2-7; size: few; DNA: TGCGCCAGCAGCCAAGATCTAGCGGGGGCCCTCTACGAGCAGTACTTC; CDR3: CASSQDLAGALYEQYF
D: .; V: TRBV6-6; J: TRBJ2-7; size: many; DNA: TGTGCCAGCACTGACAAGTCGAAGCAGTACTTC; CDR3: CASTDKSKQYF
D: .; V: TRBV18; J: TRBJ2-1; size: .; DNA: TGTGCCAGCTCACCAGTAAAGATTATGGAGCAGTTCTTC; CDR3: CASSPVKIMEQFF
D: TRBD1; V: TRBV19; J: TRBJ2-1; size: many; DNA: TGTGCCAGTAGAGCAACAGGGGCCGGGATAGTCAATGAGCAGTTCTTC; CDR3: CASRATGAGIVNEQFF
D: TRBD2; V: TRBV24-1; J: TRBJ2-1; size: .; DNA: TGTGCCACCAGTGACCTGACTAGCGGGAGTCTCGAGGATGAGCAGTTCTTC; CDR3: CATSDLTSGSLEDEQFF
D: .; V: TRBV9; J: TRBJ2-5; size: many; DNA: TGTGCCAGCAGCGTAGACCAAGAGACCCAGTACTTC; CDR3: CASSVDQETQYF
D: .; V: TRBV14; J: TRBJ2-1; size: many; DNA: TGTGCCAGCAGCCATCGGGGGCCCTCCTACAATGAGCAGTTCTTC; CDR3: CASSHRGPSYNEQFF